The following is a T cell receptor (beta chain) sequence with its context. Its antigen is not identified. In replicate PCRs of sorted subsets, about 190 ng DNA, tens of thousands of T cell genomes, was used. Only in-frame clones appear in the TCRdb table, and some are missing; sequencing was by immunoSEQ multiplex PCR. The repertoire holds around 2.5 million clones, approximately 93% seen once, with around 0.4% in the top ten. This entry belongs to a study of shared clonotypes between healthy human individuals. Study details: Serving as donors were two women and a few men, whose ages spanned 18 to 49.

CDR3 length: 13 amino acids. V lost 6 bases and J lost 5; bases outside the gene matches: 8. Germline V gene data show CDR1 as SQVTM and CDR2 as ANQGSEA. Findings and limits, study-wide: Blood was the sole source, and tissue repertoires probably differ.

The origin of this receptor is a man between 18 and 35 years old in good health. Some clones in this sample may be carry-over from other donors' samples. The chain links TRBV29-1 to TRBJ2-5, with 8 positions matching TRBD2. Sample: naive CD4+ T cells from PBMCs. Described subset: CD45RA+ positively selected. In DNA, the CDR3 is TGCAGCGTCGCCAGCGGGAGTGGTGAGACCCAGTACTTC. It codes for CSVASGSGETQYF. Combining the CDR3 with reference TRBV29-1 and TRBJ2-5 gives the whole variable domain SAVISQKPSRDICQRGTSLTIQCQVDSQVTMMFWYRQQPGQSLTLIATANQGSEATYESGFVIDKFPISRPNLTFSTLTVSNMSPEDSSIYLCSVASGSGETQYFGPGTRLLVL.